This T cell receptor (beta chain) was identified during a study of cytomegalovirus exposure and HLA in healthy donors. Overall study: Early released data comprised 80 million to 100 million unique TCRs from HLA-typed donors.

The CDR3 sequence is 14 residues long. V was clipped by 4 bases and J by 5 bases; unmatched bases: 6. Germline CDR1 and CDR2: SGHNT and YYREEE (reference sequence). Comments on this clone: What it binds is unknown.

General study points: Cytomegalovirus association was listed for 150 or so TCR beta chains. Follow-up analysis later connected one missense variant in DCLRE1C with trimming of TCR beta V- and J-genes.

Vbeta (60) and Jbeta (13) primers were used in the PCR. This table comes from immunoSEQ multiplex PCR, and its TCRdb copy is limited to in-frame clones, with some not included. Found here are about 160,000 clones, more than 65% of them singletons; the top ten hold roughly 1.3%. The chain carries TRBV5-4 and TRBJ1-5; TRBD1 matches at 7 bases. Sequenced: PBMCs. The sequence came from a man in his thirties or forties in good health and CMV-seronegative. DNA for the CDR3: TGTGCCAGCAGCCGACAGGGTGGCGATCAGCCCCAGCATTTT. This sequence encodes CASSRQGGDQPQHF.